The present T cell receptor beta chain was sequenced within a study of T cell clones after liver transplantation. As for the study in general: TCRbeta sequencing after a pre-transplant mixed lymphocyte reaction identified graft-donor-reactive clones, later tracked in post-transplant blood. Samples came pre-transplant, pre-randomization before withdrawal, and post-randomization after withdrawal ended. The study, taken as a whole, reports: Conclusions were preliminary, with small, heterogeneous patient groups. Low donor cell numbers restricted donor-reactive repertoire measurement in a couple of subjects.

Repertoires were generated with immunoSEQ multiplex PCR, while TCRdb's copy carries only in-frame clones and drops some. The sample lists about 53,000 clones; approximately 84% were seen once. V was trimmed by 1 base and J by 5 bases, leaving 11 bases between them. CDR3 length equals 15 residues. From germline, CDR1 is SGHTA and CDR2 FQGNSA. A remark on this clone: The antigen is unknown.

This TCR was sampled from a human donor who received a liver transplant. This chain uses TRBV7-2 with TRBJ2-2, with D maybe TRBD1 (6 bases). This specimen was CD4+ T cells from blood, taken before liver transplant. CDR3 DNA: TGTGCCAGCAGCTTAGGTGGGACATATACCGGGGAGCTGTTTTTT. This encodes CASSLGGTYTGELFF.